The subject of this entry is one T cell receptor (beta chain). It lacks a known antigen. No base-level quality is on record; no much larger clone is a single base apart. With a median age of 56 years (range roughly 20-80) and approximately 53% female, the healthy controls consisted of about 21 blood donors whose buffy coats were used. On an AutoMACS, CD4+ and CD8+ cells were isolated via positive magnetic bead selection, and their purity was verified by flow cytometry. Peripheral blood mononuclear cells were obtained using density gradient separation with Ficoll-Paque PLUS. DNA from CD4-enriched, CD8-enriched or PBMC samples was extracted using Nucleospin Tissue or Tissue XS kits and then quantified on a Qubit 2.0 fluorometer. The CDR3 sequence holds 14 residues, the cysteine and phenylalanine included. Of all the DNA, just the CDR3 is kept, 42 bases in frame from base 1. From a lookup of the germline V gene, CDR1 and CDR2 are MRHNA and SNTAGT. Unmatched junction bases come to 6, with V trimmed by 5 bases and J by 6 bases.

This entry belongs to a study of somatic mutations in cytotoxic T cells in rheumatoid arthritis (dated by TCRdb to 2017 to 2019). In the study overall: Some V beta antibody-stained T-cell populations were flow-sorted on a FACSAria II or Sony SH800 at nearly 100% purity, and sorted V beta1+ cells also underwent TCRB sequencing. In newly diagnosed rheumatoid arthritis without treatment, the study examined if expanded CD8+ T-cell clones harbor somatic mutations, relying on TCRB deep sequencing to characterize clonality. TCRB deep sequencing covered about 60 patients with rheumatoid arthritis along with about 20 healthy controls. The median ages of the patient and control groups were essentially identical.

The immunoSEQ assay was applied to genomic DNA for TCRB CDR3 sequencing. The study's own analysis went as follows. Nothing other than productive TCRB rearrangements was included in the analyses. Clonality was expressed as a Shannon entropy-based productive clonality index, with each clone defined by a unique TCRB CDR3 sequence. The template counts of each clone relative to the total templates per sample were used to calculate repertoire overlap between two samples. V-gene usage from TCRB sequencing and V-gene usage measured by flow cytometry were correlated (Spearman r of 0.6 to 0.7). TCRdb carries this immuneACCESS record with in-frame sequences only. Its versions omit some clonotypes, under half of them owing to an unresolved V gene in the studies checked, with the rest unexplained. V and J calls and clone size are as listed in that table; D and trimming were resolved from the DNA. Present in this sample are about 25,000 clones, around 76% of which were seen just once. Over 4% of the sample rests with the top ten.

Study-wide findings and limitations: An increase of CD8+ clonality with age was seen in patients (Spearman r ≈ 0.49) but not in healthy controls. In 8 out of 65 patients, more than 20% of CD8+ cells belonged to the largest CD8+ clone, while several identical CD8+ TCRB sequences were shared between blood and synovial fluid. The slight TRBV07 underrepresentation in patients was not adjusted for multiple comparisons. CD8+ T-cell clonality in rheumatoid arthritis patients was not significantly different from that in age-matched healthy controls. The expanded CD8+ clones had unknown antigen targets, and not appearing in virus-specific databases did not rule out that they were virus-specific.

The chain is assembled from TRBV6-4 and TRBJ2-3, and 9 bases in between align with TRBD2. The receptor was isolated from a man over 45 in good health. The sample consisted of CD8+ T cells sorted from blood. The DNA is TGTGCCAGCAGTTTAGCGGGAGAGGGTGATACGCAGTATTTT. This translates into CASSLAGEGDTQYF.